The 17 T cell receptor beta chains below were found in one sample sequenced in a study of cytomegalovirus exposure and HLA in healthy donors. PCR amplification relied on 60 Vbeta primers (plus 13 Jbeta primers). The table came from immunoSEQ multiplex PCR; TCRdb's copy has only in-frame clones and leaves some out. Seen here are about 120,000 clones, 79% observed once, and the top ten hold 2.5% to 3%. The sample consisted of PBMCs. The source is a woman younger than 35 in good health and CMV-seropositive.

This clone has just a few counts. The chain carries TRBV4-1 and TRBJ2-1; D remains unclear. The V gene's germline CDR1 is MGHRA and CDR2 YSYEKL. Trimming took 1 base from V and 3 from J, leaving 7 bases between them. The CDR3 sequence is 14 residues long. The CDR3 sequence is CASSQGANYNEQFF. As DNA, the CDR3 is TGCGCCAGCAGCCAAGGGGCCAACTACAATGAGCAGTTCTTC.

This clone appeared a single time. The chain has TRBV28 and TRBJ1-2; a weak D match, TRBD1 (6 bases). Trimming removed 4 bases at V and 0 bases at J, with 9 bases between. Per the germline V gene, CDR1 is MDHEN and CDR2 is SYDVKM. The CDR3 has 14 amino acids. The CDR3: CASSWDTANYGYTF. CDR3 DNA sequence: TGTGCCAGCAGTTGGGACACAGCTAACTATGGCTACACCTTC.

This clone was seen a single time. The V call is TRBV5-6, the J call TRBJ2-7, with 8 bases that match TRBD1. Germline V gene lookup returns CDR1 SGHDT and CDR2 YYEEEE. CDR3 size: 16 residues. V lost 0 bases, J lost 3 bases, and 8 bases stayed unmatched. The CDR3 is CASSLALTGDIYEQYF. The CDR3 region has the DNA TGTGCCAGCAGCTTGGCCTTGACAGGGGACATCTACGAGCAGTACTTC.

The chain recombines TRBV30 with TRBJ2-7; TRBD1 aligns across 9 bases. V lost 5 bases to trimming and J lost 6 bases; unmatched junction nucleotides: 8. Germline values: CDR1 GTSNPN, CDR2 SVGIG (reference sequence). The CDR3 loop spans 13 amino acids. The CDR3 DNA reads as TGTGCCTGGGACCCGGGACAGGGTACCGAGCAGTACTTC. Its translation is CAWDPGQGTEQYF.

The V and J genes are TRBV7-3 and TRBJ1-2; TRBD1 matches at 8 bases. V was clipped by 5 bases and J by 6 bases; unmatched bases: 8. CDR1 is SGHTA, CDR2 FQGTGA, per germline. The CDR3 is made up of 14 amino acids. The DNA of the CDR3 is TGTGCCAGCAGCCCGTCGACAGGGGCACATGGCTACACCTTC. This codes for CASSPSTGAHGYTF. Based on the CDR3 plus reference TRBV7-3 and TRBJ1-2, the full variable domain is GAGVSQTPSNKVTEKGKYVELRCDPISGHTALYWYRQSLGQGPEFLIYFQGTGAADDSGLPNDRFFAVRPEGSVSTLKIQRTERGDSAVYLCASSPSTGAHGYTFGSGTRLTVV.

The chain combines TRBV4-2 with TRBJ1-4; D not resolved. Trimming took off 1 base at V and 3 bases at J, with 9 bases between the two ends. This CDR3 has 15 amino acids. Germline CDR1 reads LGHNA; CDR2 reads YNFKEQ. CDR3 sequence (DNA): TGTGCCAGCAGCCAAGGGGAGAGGGCTAATGAAAAACTGTTTTTT. This codes for CASSQGERANEKLFF.

This chain connects TRBV19 to TRBJ2-7; the match to TRBD1 covers 10 bases. Germline V gene lookup returns CDR1 LNHDA and CDR2 SQIVND (reference sequence). The CDR3 has 16 residues. V shed 3 bases and J 5 bases; nucleotides not matched to a gene: 10. CDR3 bases: TGTGCCAGTAGTATCCCGGACAGGGGGGACTACAACGAGCAGTACTTC. Its translation is CASSIPDRGDYNEQYF.

The chain is built from TRBV7-9 and TRBJ2-7, with 16 bases that match TRBD2. V dropped 5 bases and J dropped 4; count of bases not matched to a gene: 5. The CDR3 consists of 16 residues. CDR1 and CDR2 from the germline V gene are SEHNR and FQNEAQ (reference sequence). CDR3 residues: CASSLGTSGRVYEQYF. The CDR3 bases are TGTGCCAGCAGCCTCGGGACTAGCGGGAGGGTTTACGAGCAGTACTTC.

The rearrangement joins TRBV5-1 to TRBJ2-3; the D is unclear. V lost 2 bases and J lost 4, with 14 bases in between. This CDR3 spans 15 amino acids. Germline V CDR1 and CDR2: SGHRS, YFSETQ. The CDR3 DNA sequence: TGCGCCAGCAGCTTCGGCGGTACCATGGCAGATACGCAGTATTTT. Protein sequence: CASSFGGTMADTQYF.

The chain employs TRBV28 and TRBJ2-3; D may be TRBD2 (6 bases). V gave up 7 bases and J gave up 9 bases, with 17 bases separating them. The CDR3 extends over 13 amino acids. From germline, CDR1 is MDHEN and CDR2 SYDVKM. The CDR3 protein is CASTASAGRTQYF. CDR3 DNA sequence: TGTGCCAGCACTGCTAGCGCAGGGAGGACGCAGTATTTT.

V and J are TRBV11-3 and TRBJ2-3, with 10 bases that match TRBD1. Germline-derived CDR1 and CDR2 are SGHNT and YENEEA. V shed 7 bases, J shed 4 bases, and the junction held 11 bases outside the gene matches. The CDR3 length is 16 residues. The CDR3 bases are TGTGCCAGCACCTCGACCGGGACAGGGGTCGCAGATACGCAGTATTTT. Protein sequence: CASTSTGTGVADTQYF.

The chain has TRBV5-6 and TRBJ1-2, with 7 bases aligning to TRBD1. The CDR3 spans 13 residues. The V gene's germline CDR1 is SGHDT and CDR2 YYEEEE. With V trimmed by 4 bases and J by 6 bases, 6 bases remained unmatched. In nucleotides, the CDR3 is TGTGCCAGCAGCCTGACAGGGAACGATGGCTACACCTTC. This encodes CASSLTGNDGYTF.

This clone was detected once. The CDR3 DNA reads TGTGCCAGCAGCGTAAAAGGGGTTAATGAAAAACTGTTTTTT. The encoded protein is CASSVKGVNEKLFF. This rearrangement joins TRBV5-4 to TRBJ1-4, with TRBD1 as a possible D gene (5 bases). This CDR3 is built from 14 residues. V gave up 4 bases and J gave up 4 bases, with 11 bases separating them. Germline CDR1 SGHNT, CDR2 YYREEE (reference sequence).

The V call is TRBV28, the J call TRBJ1-2; 7 bases map to TRBD1. The CDR3 totals 16 residues. The J segment lost 1 base and the V segment lost 5 bases, leaving 10 bases of the junction unmatched. Germline CDR1 MDHEN, CDR2 SYDVKM. CDR3 loop: CASSSPGTAYNYGYTF. The CDR3 DNA sequence: TGTGCCAGCAGTAGCCCGGGGACAGCATATAACTATGGCTACACCTTC.

This chain connects TRBV5-6 to TRBJ1-1; D gene uncertain. Trimming pared 4 bases from V and 11 bases from J, leaving 15 bases between. In germline, CDR1 is SGHDT, CDR2 YYEEEE. This CDR3 spans 12 amino acids. The CDR3 spells CASSTDWHGAFF. The CDR3 DNA reads TGTGCCAGCAGCACCGACTGGCACGGGGCTTTCTTT.

J is TRBJ1-1 and V is TRBV4-1; TRBD1 might be the D (5 bases). With 1 base removed from V and 4 bases from J, the gap between germline ends came to 13 bases. The CDR3 has 15 residues. The V gene's germline CDR1 is MGHRA and CDR2 YSYEKL. This chain's CDR3 is CASSQVSGGSTEAFF. DNA of the CDR3: TGCGCCAGCAGCCAAGTGAGCGGGGGTTCCACTGAAGCTTTCTTT.

This chain joins TRBV7-6 and TRBJ2-5, with D unclear. Trimming pared 5 bases from V and 5 bases from J, leaving 15 bases between. The length of the CDR3 is 14 residues. Germline lookup yields CDR1 SGHVS and CDR2 FNYEAQ. The CDR3 loop reads CASSVEPGGETQYF. In nucleotides, the CDR3 is TGTGCCAGCAGCGTAGAGCCGGGTGGGGAGACCCAGTACTTC.